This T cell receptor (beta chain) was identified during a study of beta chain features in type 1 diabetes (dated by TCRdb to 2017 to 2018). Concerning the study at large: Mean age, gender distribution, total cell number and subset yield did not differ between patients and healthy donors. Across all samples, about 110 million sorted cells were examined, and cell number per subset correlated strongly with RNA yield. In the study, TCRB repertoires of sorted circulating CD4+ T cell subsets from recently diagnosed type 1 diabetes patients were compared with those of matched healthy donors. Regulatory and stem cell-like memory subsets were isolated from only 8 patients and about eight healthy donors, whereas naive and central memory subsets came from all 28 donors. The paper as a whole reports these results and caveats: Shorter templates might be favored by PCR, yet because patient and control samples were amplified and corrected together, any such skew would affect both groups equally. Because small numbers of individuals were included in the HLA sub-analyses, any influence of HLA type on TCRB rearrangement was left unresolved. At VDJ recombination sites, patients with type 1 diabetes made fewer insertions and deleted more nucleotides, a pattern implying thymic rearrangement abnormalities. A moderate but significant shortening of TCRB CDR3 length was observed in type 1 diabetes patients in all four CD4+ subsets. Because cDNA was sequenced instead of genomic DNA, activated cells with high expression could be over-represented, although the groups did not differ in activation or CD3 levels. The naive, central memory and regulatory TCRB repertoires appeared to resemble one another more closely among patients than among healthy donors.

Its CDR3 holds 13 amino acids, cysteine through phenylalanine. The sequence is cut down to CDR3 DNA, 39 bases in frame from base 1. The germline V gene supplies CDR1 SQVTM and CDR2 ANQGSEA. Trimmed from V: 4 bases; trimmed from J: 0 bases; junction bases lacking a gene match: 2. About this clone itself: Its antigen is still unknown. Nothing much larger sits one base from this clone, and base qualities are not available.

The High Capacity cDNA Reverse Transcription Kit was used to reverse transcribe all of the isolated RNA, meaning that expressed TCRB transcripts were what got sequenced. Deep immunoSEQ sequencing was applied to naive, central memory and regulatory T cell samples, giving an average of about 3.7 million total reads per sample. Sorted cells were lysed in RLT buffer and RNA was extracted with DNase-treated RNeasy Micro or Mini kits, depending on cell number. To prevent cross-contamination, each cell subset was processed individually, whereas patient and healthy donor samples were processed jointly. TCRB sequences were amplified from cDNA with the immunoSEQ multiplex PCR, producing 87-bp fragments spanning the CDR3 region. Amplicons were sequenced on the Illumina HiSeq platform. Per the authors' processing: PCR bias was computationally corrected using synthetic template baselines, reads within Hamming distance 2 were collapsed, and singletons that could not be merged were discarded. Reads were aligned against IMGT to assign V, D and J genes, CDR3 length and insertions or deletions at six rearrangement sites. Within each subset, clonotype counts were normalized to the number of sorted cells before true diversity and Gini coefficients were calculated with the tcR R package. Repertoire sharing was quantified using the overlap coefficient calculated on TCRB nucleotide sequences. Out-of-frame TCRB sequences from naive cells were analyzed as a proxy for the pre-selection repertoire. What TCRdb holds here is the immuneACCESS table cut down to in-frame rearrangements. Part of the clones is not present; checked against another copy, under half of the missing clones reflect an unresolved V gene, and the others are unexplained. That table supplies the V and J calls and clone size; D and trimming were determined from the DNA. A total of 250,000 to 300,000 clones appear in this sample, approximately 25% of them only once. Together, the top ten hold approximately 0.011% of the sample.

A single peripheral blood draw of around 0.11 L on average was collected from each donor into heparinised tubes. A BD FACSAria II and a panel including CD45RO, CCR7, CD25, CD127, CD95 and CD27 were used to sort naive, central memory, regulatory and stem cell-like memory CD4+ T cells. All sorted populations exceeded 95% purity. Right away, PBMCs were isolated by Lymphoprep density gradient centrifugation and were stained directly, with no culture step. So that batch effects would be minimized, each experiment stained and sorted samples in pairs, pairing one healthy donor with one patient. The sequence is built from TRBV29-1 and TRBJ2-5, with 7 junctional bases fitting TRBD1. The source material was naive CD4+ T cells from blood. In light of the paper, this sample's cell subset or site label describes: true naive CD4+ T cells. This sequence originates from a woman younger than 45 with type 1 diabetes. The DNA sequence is TGCAGCGTTGCGGGACAGAACCAAGAGACCCAGTACTTC. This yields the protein CSVAGQNQETQYF.